The 25 T cell receptor beta chains below come from one sample, sequenced in a study of blood T cell repertoires in COVID-19. Sequenced by immunoSEQ multiplex PCR; TCRdb stores in-frame clones only, minus some. The data hold around 250,000 clones, with 70% to 90% observed a single time. The sequenced sample consisted of PBMCs or T cells enriched from blood (not recorded which). Receptor source: a woman aged 50 to 65 who had been exposed to COVID-19.

This rearrangement joins TRBV4-3 to TRBJ1-1, with D unclear. The ends were cut back, 0 bases at V and 4 bases at J, with 15 bases in the middle. Per germline, CDR1 LGHNA and CDR2 YSLEER. The CDR3 is made up of 16 amino acids. CDR3 sequence (DNA): TGCGCCAGCAGCCAAGATGGGGTTAAGGGAGTCACTGAAGCTTTCTTT. It yields the protein CASSQDGVKGVTEAFF.

This clone was counted a single time. The rearrangement joins TRBV7-9 to TRBJ1-2, with a weak D call TRBD1 (5 bases). Germline V gives CDR1 SEHNR, CDR2 FQNEAQ (reference sequence). The CDR3 covers 16 residues. Trimming removed 4 bases from V and 4 bases from J, with 19 bases in between. CDR3 residues: CASSSHEGEAAYGYTF. The CDR3 DNA is TGTGCCAGCAGCTCCCATGAAGGGGAGGCAGCCTATGGCTACACCTTC.

The gene calls are TRBV24-1 and TRBJ1-1; a possible D gene is TRBD1 (5 bases). With 6 bases removed from V and 7 bases from J, the gap between germline ends came to 14 bases. Germline-derived CDR1 and CDR2 are KGHDR and SFDVKD. This CDR3 contains 13 residues. The CDR3 protein is CATSPSGGVEAFF. The CDR3 bases are TGTGCCACCAGTCCATCCGGGGGGGTTGAAGCTTTCTTT.

V and J are TRBV7-8 and TRBJ2-7; 7 bases align to TRBD1. The V gene's germline CDR1 is SGHVS and CDR2 FQNEAQ. V lost 6 bases, J lost 6 bases, and 8 bases stayed unmatched. The CDR3 spans 13 residues. For the CDR3, the DNA is TGTGCCAGCAGTCTAACAGGGGCCTCCGAGCAGTACTTC. Translating gives CASSLTGASEQYF.

The chain couples TRBV13 to TRBJ1-2; unclear D gene. From germline, CDR1 is PRHDT and CDR2 FYEKMQ (reference sequence). The ends were cut back, 4 bases at V and 7 bases at J, with 34 bases in the middle. This CDR3 has 20 amino acids. CDR3 nucleotide sequence: TGTGCCAGCAGCTCGAAGGCTTTTCTTCCGTCCGAGACGGGGAGCAGTGGCTACACCTTC. Translation gives CASSSKAFLPSETGSSGYTF.

The chain couples TRBV7-9 to TRBJ1-2; 9 bases line up with TRBD1. Trimming removed 5 bases from V and 2 bases from J; junction bases left unmatched: 3. The germline gives CDR1 SEHNR, CDR2 FQNEAQ (reference sequence). The length of the CDR3 is 14 residues. CDR3 nucleotides: TGTGCCAGCAGCACCGGGACAGGGAACTATGGCTACACCTTC. Translated, it gives CASSTGTGNYGYTF. The complete variable domain, with remaining parts taken from reference TRBV7-9 and TRBJ1-2, reads DTGVSQNPRHKITKRGQNVTFRCDPISEHNRLYWYRQTLGQGPEFLTYFQNEAQLEKSRLLSDRFSAERPKGSFSTLEIQRTEQGDSAMYLCASSTGTGNYGYTFGSGTRLTVV.

The V gene is TRBV10-3, the J gene TRBJ2-2; 7 bases map to TRBD1. Germline trimming cut 3 bases from V and 3 bases from J; bases unmatched to any gene: 4. Germline V gene sequence: CDR1 ENHRY, CDR2 SYGVKD. There are 15 residues in the CDR3. The CDR3 sequence: CAISDVQGDTGELFF. CDR3 nucleotide sequence: TGTGCCATCAGTGACGTTCAGGGGGACACCGGGGAGCTGTTTTTT.

This chain uses TRBV3-1 (or the pseudogene TRBV3-2) with TRBJ2-7; weak D call: TRBD2 (7 bases). V lost 5 bases and J 3 bases, leaving 14 bases between the germline ends. The CDR3 runs to 14 residues. The V gene's germline CDR1 is LGHDT and CDR2 YNNKEL (reference sequence). The DNA for the CDR3 is TGTGCCAGCAGCTTCTGGGGGGGCTACTACGAGCAGTACTTC. Its translation: CASSFWGGYYEQYF.

This rearrangement joins TRBV10-1 to TRBJ1-1; the D gene is possibly TRBD1 (6 bases). Germline CDR1 reads WNHNN; CDR2 reads SYGVQD (reference sequence). The CDR3 sequence is 15 residues long. With 2 bases removed from V and 1 base from J, the gap between germline ends came to 11 bases. CDR3 bases: TGCGCCAGCAGTGAGCACAGGGTCTCGAACACTGAAGCTTTCTTT. This encodes CASSEHRVSNTEAFF.

The rearrangement uses TRBV2 and TRBJ1-5; the match to TRBD1 covers 7 bases. With 0 bases clipped from V and 3 bases from J, the junction kept 5 bases outside the gene matches. The CDR3 contains 16 residues. Germline assignment: CDR1 SNHLY and CDR2 FYNNEI. The CDR3 bases are TGTGCCAGCAGTGAAGCCCTGGGACAGAACAATCAGCCCCAGCATTTT. It translates to CASSEALGQNNQPQHF.

This clone was seen once. V and J are TRBV21-1 and TRBJ1-5; the D call in the table, TRBD1, was not verified against the DNA. TRBV21-1 is assigned pseudogene status. This CDR3 has 20 amino acids. For the CDR3, the DNA is TGTGCCAGCAGCAAAGAGGTGCCTGTCTTGCGACAGCAAAGCAATCAGCCCCAGCATTTT. It codes for CASSKEVPVLRQQSNQPQHF.

The J gene is TRBJ1-1, the V gene TRBV4-1; D unclear. V lost 1 base to trimming and J lost 4 bases, with 19 bases between them. Germline-derived CDR1 and CDR2 are MGHRA and YSYEKL. CDR3 length: 17 amino acids. CDR3 region: CASSQGPNLGLGTEAFF. Written as DNA, the CDR3 is TGCGCCAGCAGCCAAGGCCCCAACCTTGGGCTGGGCACTGAAGCTTTCTTT.

This clone was recorded once. The chain joins TRBV11-2 to TRBJ2-4, with no clear D. From germline, CDR1 is SGHAT and CDR2 FQNNGV. Deletions cut 5 bases from V and 0 bases from J, with 5 bases between. This CDR3 is 13 amino acids long. CDR3 residues: CASSLIAKNIQYF. CDR3 coding DNA: TGTGCCAGCAGCCTAATAGCCAAAAACATTCAGTACTTC.

The chain couples TRBV12-3 or TRBV12-4 to TRBJ2-7; the D gene is possibly TRBD1 (6 bases). Deletions cut 3 bases from V and 7 bases from J, with 13 bases between. The CDR3 loop spans 13 amino acids. As DNA, the CDR3 is TGTGCCAGCAGTTTTAACAGGGCAGGTGAGCAGTACTTC. As protein: CASSFNRAGEQYF.

This chain joins TRBV6-2 or TRBV6-3 and TRBJ1-1; TRBD1 might be the D (6 bases). The ends were cut back, 6 bases at V and 1 base at J, with 12 bases in the middle. Germline lookup yields CDR1 MNHEY and CDR2 SVGEGT. The CDR3 contains 14 residues. In nucleotides, the CDR3 is TGTGCCAGCAGCAATCCGACAGGGAACACTGAAGCTTTCTTT. Protein: CASSNPTGNTEAFF.

The chain is built from TRBV5-1 and TRBJ1-2; 9 nucleotides match TRBD1. Trimming cost V 3 bases and J 4 bases; bases outside gene matches: 7. Germline V gene lookup returns CDR1 SGHRS and CDR2 YFSETQ. CDR3 length equals 15 residues. The CDR3 reads CASSSRTGDVYGYTF. The CDR3 DNA reads TGCGCCAGCAGCTCCCGGACAGGGGACGTCTATGGCTACACCTTC.

In its sample, this clone was seen once. J is TRBJ1-1 and V is TRBV3-1 (or the pseudogene TRBV3-2), with 7 positions matching TRBD1. This CDR3 region has 17 residues. J gave up 5 bases and V 5 bases, and 17 bases lay outside the gene matches. Germline CDR1 LGHDT, CDR2 YNNKEL (reference sequence). The CDR3 loop is CASSWKRGRGVGTEAFF. The DNA of the CDR3 is TGTGCCAGCAGCTGGAAGAGGGGGCGAGGGGTGGGGACTGAAGCTTTCTTT.

The J gene is TRBJ2-7, the V gene TRBV6-5; D is perhaps TRBD1 (6 bases). V was shortened by 2 bases and J by 5 bases, with 10 bases between the two germline ends. Germline CDR1 reads MNHEY; CDR2 reads SVGAGI. The CDR3 is made up of 13 amino acids. The CDR3 DNA reads TGTGCCAGCAGTTACCAGGGGTTCAACGAGCAGTACTTC. This sequence encodes CASSYQGFNEQYF.

CDR3 residues: CASSIGLGVSNTEAFF. CDR3 bases: TGTGCCAGTAGTATAGGCCTCGGGGTCTCGAACACTGAAGCTTTCTTT. The V gene is TRBV19, the J gene TRBJ1-1, with no clear D. Trimming removed 1 base from V and 1 base from J, with 13 bases in between. Germline V CDR1 and CDR2: LNHDA, SQIVND (reference sequence). The CDR3 consists of 16 residues.

J is TRBJ1-5 and V is TRBV28; D remains unclear. This CDR3 region has 16 residues. Germline assignment: CDR1 MDHEN and CDR2 SYDVKM. V was shortened by 7 bases and J by 2 bases, with 18 bases between the two germline ends. In DNA, the CDR3 is TGTGCCAGCACCTCGTTTACTCCGGGTGGCAATCAGCCCCAGCATTTT. Residues: CASTSFTPGGNQPQHF. The variable domain in full, with the rest retrieved from reference TRBV28 and TRBJ1-5, is DVKVTQSSRYLVKRTGEKVFLECVQDMDHENMFWYRQDPGLGLRLIYFSYDVKMKEKGDIPEGYSVSREKKERFSLILESASTNQTSMYLCASTSFTPGGNQPQHFGDGTRLSIL.

This clone was detected only once. This chain connects TRBV7-2 to TRBJ1-3; D is unclear. Trimming shortened V by 1 base and J by 0 bases, and 10 bases separated the two germline ends. Germline V lookup: CDR1 SGHTA, CDR2 FQGNSA. The CDR3 loop spans 16 amino acids. CDR3 coding DNA: TGTGCCAGCAGCTTAGTTCCAGGATACTCTGGAAACACCATATATTTT. Its protein product is CASSLVPGYSGNTIYF.

This chain links TRBV7-9 with TRBJ2-2; the D gene is possibly TRBD1 (6 bases). Trimming took off 5 bases at V and 2 bases at J, with 15 bases between the two ends. This CDR3 spans 16 amino acids. In germline, CDR1 is SEHNR, CDR2 FQNEAQ (reference sequence). DNA for the CDR3: TGTGCCAGCAGCCCGCACAGGGACCTTAACACCGGGGAGCTGTTTTTT. Translated, it gives CASSPHRDLNTGELFF.

This clone was found a few times. The chain has TRBV7-2 and TRBJ2-7; tentative D call: TRBD1 (7 bases). The germline V gene encodes CDR1 SGHTA and CDR2 FQGNSA. V lost 8 bases and J lost 4, with 21 bases in between. CDR3 length: 15 amino acids. DNA for the CDR3: TGTGCCAGCCGCAACGACTTGACAGGGAGGTACGAGCAGTACTTC. Residues: CASRNDLTGRYEQYF.

Worth noting for this clone: It may be a read error: a sequence one base away is much more abundant. This sequence joins TRBV12-3 or TRBV12-4 and TRBJ2-1; D remains ambiguous. The length of the CDR3 is 11 residues. V was clipped by 6 bases and J by 3 bases, with 3 bases between them. CDR3 sequence reads: CASSRYNEQFF. The CDR3 DNA reads as TGTGCCAGCAGCCGCTACAATGAGCAGTTCTTC.

The rearrangement joins TRBV6-5 to TRBJ1-6; 7 nucleotides match TRBD1. J lost 6 bases, V lost 6 bases, and 5 bases had no gene match. CDR3 length equals 14 residues. Germline loops: CDR1 MNHEY, CDR2 SVGAGI. This chain's CDR3 is CASSRRGFNSPLHF. In nucleotides, the CDR3 is TGTGCCAGCAGCCGCAGGGGGTTTAATTCACCCCTCCACTTT.